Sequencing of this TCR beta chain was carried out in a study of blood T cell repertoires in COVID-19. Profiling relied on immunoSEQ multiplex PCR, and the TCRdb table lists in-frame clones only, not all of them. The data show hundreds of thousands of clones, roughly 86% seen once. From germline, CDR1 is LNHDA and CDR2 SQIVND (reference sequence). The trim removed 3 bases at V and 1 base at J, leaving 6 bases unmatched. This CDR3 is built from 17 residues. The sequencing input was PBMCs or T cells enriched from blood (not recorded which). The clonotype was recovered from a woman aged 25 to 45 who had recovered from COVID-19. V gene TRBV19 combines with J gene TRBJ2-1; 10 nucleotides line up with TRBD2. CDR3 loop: CASSIFGSGRSYNEQFF. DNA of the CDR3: TGTGCCAGTAGTATTTTTGGTAGCGGGAGGTCCTACAATGAGCAGTTCTTC.